Given below is one T cell receptor (beta chain) in context. These data originate in a study of blood T cell repertoires in COVID-19. Study summary: The cDNA or gDNA used as material had been derived from T cells, B-cell-depleted T cells, or PBMCs.

The CDR3 covers 15 residues. Germline V gives CDR1 SNHLY, CDR2 FYNNEI. V lost 3 bases, J lost 4 bases, and 15 bases lay in between. Profiling relied on immunoSEQ multiplex PCR, and the TCRdb table lists in-frame clones only, not all of them. The data contain approximately 220,000 clones, more than 80% of them singletons. The sample taken for sequencing was peripheral blood. The chain is built from TRBV2 and TRBJ1-2, with D hard to call. The TCR was taken from a woman of 80 years or more with acute or convalescent COVID-19. The CDR3 bases are TGTGCCAGCAGTGAGGTCCGGCAGGACTCCTATGGCTACACCTTC. It codes for CASSEVRQDSYGYTF.